The 11 T cell receptor beta chains listed next were all sequenced from one sample in a study of T cell repertoires in cytomegalovirus infection. TCRdb analysed the reads with MiXCR anew, one entry per CDR3 protein. The sample contains approximately 70,000 distinct CDR3 sequences, 20% to 25% of which appear only once. No antigen has been identified for these receptors. Specimen: CD8+ T cells from cultured PBMCs, collected from culture after CMV antigen stimulation. These receptors were collected from a human donor in good health (CMV status not recorded). Some clones in this sample may be carry-over from other donors' samples.

The chain couples TRBV5-6 to TRBJ2-2; possible D gene TRBD1, 6 bases. Germline lookup yields CDR1 SGHDT and CDR2 YYEEEE. The germline V and J ends were trimmed by 4 bases and 1 base, with 11 bases remaining between them. This CDR3 region has 15 residues. This chain's CDR3 is CASSPQGWNTGELFF. The DNA of the CDR3 is TGTGCCAGCAGCCCACAGGGATGGAACACCGGGGAGCTGTTTTTT.

This clonotype was seen just once. The chain recombines TRBV7-2 with TRBJ2-3; the D gene is possibly TRBD1 (6 bases). The CDR3 spans 16 residues. The germline V gene has CDR1 SGHTA and CDR2 FQGNSA. The ends were cut back, 1 base at V and 4 bases at J, with 15 bases in the middle. CDR3 in DNA: TGTGCCAGCAGCTTAGGACAGGTTAGAATCGCAGATACGCAGTATTTT. It codes for CASSLGQVRIADTQYF.

This clonotype was found a few times. The chain couples TRBV7-2 to TRBJ2-7, with TRBD2 as a possible D gene (7 bases). V gave up 4 bases and J gave up 6 bases, with 16 bases separating them. This CDR3 contains 14 residues. CDR1 is SGHTA and CDR2 is FQGNSA in the germline V gene. The CDR3 region is CASSYRGGGSEQYF. DNA for the CDR3: TGTGCCAGCAGCTACCGAGGGGGGGGCTCCGAGCAGTACTTC.

This chain uses TRBV6-6 with TRBJ2-7; the match to TRBD1 covers 11 bases. The CDR3 has 14 residues. The trim removed 2 bases at V and 6 bases at J, leaving 3 bases unmatched. Germline V CDR1 and CDR2: MNHNY, SVGAGI (reference sequence). The CDR3 DNA follows: TGTGCCAGCAGTTACACCGGGACAGGGGGCGAGCAGTACTTC. Translated, it gives CASSYTGTGGEQYF.

The rearrangement links TRBV5-1 to TRBJ1-1; no clear D gene. The CDR3 contains 14 residues. Germline assignment: CDR1 SGHRS and CDR2 YFSETQ. The germline V and J ends were trimmed by 4 bases and 3 bases, with 13 bases remaining between them. CDR3 sequence reads: CASSPDGLYTEAFF. DNA for the CDR3: TGCGCCAGCAGCCCAGATGGGTTGTACACTGAAGCTTTCTTT.

This clonotype occurred many times. This chain joins TRBV11-2 and TRBJ1-1, with D unclear. Trimming removed 3 bases from V and 2 bases from J, with 4 bases in between. The V gene's germline CDR1 is SGHAT and CDR2 FQNNGV. The CDR3 is made up of 12 amino acids. CDR3 loop: CASSFANTEAFF. For the CDR3, the DNA is TGTGCCAGCAGCTTCGCTAACACTGAAGCTTTCTTT.

This clonotype was observed a handful of times. The chain uses TRBV6-6 and TRBJ2-3; perhaps TRBD2 as D (5 bases). The germline V gene has CDR1 MNHNY and CDR2 SVGAGI (reference sequence). The CDR3 totals 11 residues. Deletions cut 7 bases from V and 8 bases from J, with 10 bases between. CDR3 region: CASKGSGTQYF. In nucleotides, the CDR3 is TGTGCCAGCAAAGGGAGTGGTACGCAGTATTTT.

The chain joins TRBV5-1 to TRBJ1-1, with D unclear. V dropped 0 bases and J dropped 0 bases, with 3 bases sitting between them. Germline assignment: CDR1 SGHRS and CDR2 YFSETQ. There are 13 residues in the CDR3. The CDR3 DNA is TGCGCCAGCAGCTTGGGCATGAACACTGAAGCTTTCTTT. Amino acids: CASSLGMNTEAFF. Filled out from reference TRBV5-1 and TRBJ1-1, the complete variable domain reads KAGVTQTPRYLIKTRGQQVTLSCSPISGHRSVSWYQQTPGQGLQFLFEYFSETQRNKGNFPGRFSGRQFSNSRSEMNVSTLELGDSALYLCASSLGMNTEAFFGQGTRLTVV.

J is TRBJ1-6 and V is TRBV7-6; D may be TRBD1 (5 bases). Trimming removed 2 bases from V and 10 bases from J, with 24 bases in between. Germline CDR1 reads SGHVS; CDR2 reads FNYEAQ. The CDR3 runs 18 residues. The CDR3 DNA reads TGTGCCAGCAGCTTATACGGGACGGGTCCGGGTATGAAATCACCCCTCCACTTT. This sequence encodes CASSLYGTGPGMKSPLHF.

The V and J genes are TRBV2 and TRBJ1-1; perhaps TRBD1 as D (5 bases). From germline, CDR1 is SNHLY and CDR2 FYNNEI. CDR3 size: 10 residues. V shed 7 bases and J shed 11 bases, with 11 bases lying between them. The CDR3 DNA reads as TGTGCCAGCACCGGGACGAGGGCTTTCTTT. Encoded protein: CASTGTRAFF.

This clonotype was observed many times. The chain carries TRBV4-1 and TRBJ1-5; no definite D call. The length of the CDR3 is 13 residues. Germline V gene data show CDR1 as MGHRA and CDR2 as YSYEKL. Trimming took 1 base from V and 7 from J, leaving 8 bases between them. In DNA form, the CDR3 reads TGCGCCAGCAGCCAAGTTGAGGGCCAGCCCCAGCATTTT. Protein product: CASSQVEGQPQHF.